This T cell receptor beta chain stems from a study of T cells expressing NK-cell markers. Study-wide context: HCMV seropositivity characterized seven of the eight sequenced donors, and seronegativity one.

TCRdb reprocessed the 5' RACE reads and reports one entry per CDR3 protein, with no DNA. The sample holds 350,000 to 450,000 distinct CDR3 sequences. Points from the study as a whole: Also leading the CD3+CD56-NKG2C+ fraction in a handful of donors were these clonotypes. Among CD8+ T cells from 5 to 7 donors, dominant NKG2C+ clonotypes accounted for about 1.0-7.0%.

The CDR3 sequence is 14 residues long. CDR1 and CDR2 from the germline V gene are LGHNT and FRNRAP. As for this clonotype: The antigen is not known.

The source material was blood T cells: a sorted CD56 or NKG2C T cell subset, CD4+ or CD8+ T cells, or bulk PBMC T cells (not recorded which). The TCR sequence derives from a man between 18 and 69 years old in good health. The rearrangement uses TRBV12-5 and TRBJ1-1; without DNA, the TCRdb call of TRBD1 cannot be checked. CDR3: CASGLVPYPKGAFF. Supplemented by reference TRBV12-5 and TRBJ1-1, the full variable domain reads DARVTQTPRHKVTEMGQEVTMRCQPILGHNTVFWYRQTMMQGLELLAYFRNRAPLDDSGMPKDRFSAEMPDATLATLKIQPSEPRDSAVYFCASGLVPYPKGAFFGQGTRLTVV.